Each of the 26 T cell receptor beta chains below was sequenced from the same sample in a study of T cells after yellow fever vaccination. TCRdb independently ran MiXCR on the 5' RACE reads; one entry per CDR3 protein. The table has hundreds of thousands of distinct CDR3 sequences, about 13% seen once. Sequencing used PBMCs, obtained on the day of the yellow fever booster vaccination. These receptors were obtained from a young man who received the YFV17D yellow fever vaccine.

The CDR3 reads CASEAGGNNEQFF. In DNA, the CDR3 is TGTGCCAGCGAGGCTGGGGGTAACAATGAGCAGTTCTTC. This sequence joins TRBV12-3 or TRBV12-4 and TRBJ2-1; D may match TRBD1 or TRBD2 (5 bases each). The CDR3 is made up of 13 amino acids. The germline V and J ends were trimmed by 8 bases and 5 bases, with 13 bases remaining between them.

This clonotype was picked up a small number of times. The rearrangement links TRBV6-5 to TRBJ2-2; D unclear. CDR3 length: 14 residues. From germline, CDR1 is MNHEY and CDR2 SVGAGI. With 2 bases removed from V and 2 bases from J, the gap between germline ends came to 6 bases. The CDR3 DNA reads TGTGCCAGCAGTTACGCCTTTAACACCGGGGAGCTGTTTTTT. Translating gives CASSYAFNTGELFF.

This clonotype turned up a few times. The J gene is TRBJ2-1, the V gene TRBV12-3 or TRBV12-4; D gene ambiguous. CDR3 length: 15 amino acids. Trimming shortened V by 2 bases and J by 2 bases, and 10 bases separated the two germline ends. The CDR3, as DNA: TGTGCCAGCAGTTTAACAGCGACGACCTACAATGAGCAGTTCTTC. Its protein product is CASSLTATTYNEQFF.

This clonotype was observed a handful of times. CDR3 region: CAISESGQGAIRQYF. The CDR3 nucleotides read TGTGCCATCAGTGAGTCGGGACAGGGGGCCATCAGGCAGTACTTC. The chain links TRBV10-3 to TRBJ2-7; TRBD1 matches 12 bases. Germline CDR1 ENHRY, CDR2 SYGVKD. V lost 0 bases, J lost 9 bases, and 6 bases stayed unmatched. The CDR3 is 15 amino acids.

The chain uses TRBV7-8 and TRBJ2-7; D not certain. The germline CDR1 and CDR2 sequences are SGHVS and FQNEAQ. CDR3 length equals 13 residues. V lost 1 base and J 6 bases, leaving 10 bases between the germline ends. Here the CDR3 DNA reads TGTGCCAGCAGCTTAGGCCCACCGACCGAGCAGTACTTC. This sequence encodes CASSLGPPTEQYF.

This chain connects TRBV5-4 to TRBJ1-1; 7 nucleotides line up with TRBD1. Trimming removed 4 bases from V and 4 bases from J; junction bases left unmatched: 7. CDR1 and CDR2 (germline): SGHNT, YYREEE (reference sequence). This CDR3 comprises 14 residues. The CDR3 DNA follows: TGTGCCAGCAGCGCGAACAGGGGAGGCACTGAAGCTTTCTTT. Translated: CASSANRGGTEAFF.

This clonotype has just a few counts. V usage is TRBV14 and J usage is TRBJ2-2; 8 bases line up with TRBD1. The junction had 1 base not matched to a gene; V was cut back by 4 bases and J by 6 bases. The CDR3 loop spans 13 amino acids. The germline CDR1 and CDR2 sequences are SGHDN and FVKESK. The CDR3 DNA reads TGTGCCAGCAGCCGGACAGGGCCCGGGGAGCTGTTTTTT. It encodes CASSRTGPGELFF.

This clonotype was recorded a few times. This CDR3 is missing its conserved last phenylalanine or tryptophan, likely due to a read error. No DNA is shown, since the ends of the CDR3 on it are uncertain; the CDR3 is the one TCRdb lists. The CDR3 region is CSARHVDREII. The chain carries TRBV20-1 and TRBJ1-2; TRBD1 reflects the table's D call only, with no check against the DNA. Germline loops: CDR1 DFQATT, CDR2 SNEGSKA (reference sequence). The CDR3 has 11 residues if both end residues are counted.

This clonotype was counted once. This chain uses TRBV6-2 or TRBV6-3 with TRBJ2-1; TRBD2 aligns across 9 bases. The V and J ends lost 6 bases and 4 bases, in that order; junction bases with no gene match: 4. The CDR3 sequence is 14 residues long. Germline lookup yields CDR1 MNHEY and CDR2 SVGEGT. The CDR3 bases are TGTGCCAGCAGGGTGACTAGCGGTTACAATGAGCAGTTCTTC. This sequence encodes CASRVTSGYNEQFF.

The chain couples TRBV7-9 to TRBJ2-1; 12 positions agree with TRBD2. Germline CDR1 is SEHNR and CDR2 is FQNEAQ (reference sequence). Unmatched junction bases numbered 4, after V lost 1 base and J lost 6 bases. CDR3 size: 16 residues. The CDR3 coding sequence is TGTGCCAGCAGCTTAGGTCGACTAGCGGGAGCCAATGAGCAGTTCTTC. Its translation is CASSLGRLAGANEQFF.

The J gene is TRBJ2-7, the V gene TRBV27; D is tentatively TRBD1 or TRBD2 (5 bases each). V lost 5 bases and J lost 6, with 14 bases in between. The germline gives CDR1 MNHEY, CDR2 SMNVEV (reference sequence). This CDR3 comprises 13 residues. CDR3 region: CASSLRGMSEQYF. The CDR3 DNA reads as TGTGCCAGCAGTCTACGGGGCATGAGCGAGCAGTACTTC.

This chain uses TRBV6-1 with TRBJ1-6, with 8 nucleotides matching TRBD1. The V segment lost 2 bases and the J segment 9 bases; nucleotides outside the gene matches: 18. Germline lookup yields CDR1 MNHNS and CDR2 SASEGT. CDR3 length equals 19 residues. Here the CDR3 reads CASSELPLSSGQGRSPLHF. The CDR3 DNA sequence: TGTGCCAGCAGTGAACTCCCGCTCTCGTCCGGACAGGGCCGTTCACCCCTCCACTTT.

Only a few counts were recorded for this clonotype. The genes are TRBV12-3 or TRBV12-4 and TRBJ2-3; TRBD2 agrees at 8 bases. This CDR3 contains 17 residues. The V and J ends lost 1 base and 4 bases, in that order; junction bases with no gene match: 10. DNA of the CDR3: TGTGCCAGCAGTTTAGAGGCGATTAGCGGGATTGCAGATACGCAGTATTTT. This encodes CASSLEAISGIADTQYF.

The CDR3 DNA sequence: TGTGCCACCAGCAGAGGAGGAGGTGAACTAGCGGGAGTTGGGCAGTATTTT. Amino acids: CATSRGGGELAGVGQYF. V usage is TRBV15 and J usage is TRBJ2-3; 11 nucleotides match TRBD2. V trimming: 1 base; J trimming: 11 bases; junction bases outside the gene matches: 14. Germline V gene lookup returns CDR1 LNHNV and CDR2 YYDKDF (reference sequence). This CDR3 has 17 residues.

The chain carries TRBV9 and TRBJ1-2; D is unclear. V lost 0 bases to trimming and J lost 4 bases, with 7 bases between them. CDR3 size: 13 residues. In germline, CDR1 is SGDLS, CDR2 YYNGEE. For the CDR3, the DNA is TGTGCCAGCAGCGTAGTTGGAACCTATGGCTACACCTTC. It codes for CASSVVGTYGYTF.

J is TRBJ2-2 and V is TRBV27; 11 bases match TRBD1. The J segment lost 2 bases and the V segment lost 4 bases, leaving 3 bases of the junction unmatched. CDR3 length: 16 residues. Germline V lookup: CDR1 MNHEY, CDR2 SMNVEV (reference sequence). The chain's CDR3 is CASSSRTGGNTGELFF. The CDR3 coding sequence is TGTGCCAGCAGTTCCCGGACAGGGGGCAACACCGGGGAGCTGTTTTTT.

This clonotype was counted once. This rearrangement joins TRBV7-2 to TRBJ2-7; TRBD2 agrees at 10 bases. This CDR3 is built from 15 residues. The germline V gene encodes CDR1 SGHTA and CDR2 FQGNSA. The J segment lost 4 bases and the V segment lost 4 bases, leaving 7 bases of the junction unmatched. CDR3 loop: CASSSRGLATYEQYF. The DNA of the CDR3 is TGTGCCAGCAGCTCCCGGGGACTAGCGACATACGAGCAGTACTTC.

The chain uses TRBV11-2 and TRBJ2-7, with TRBD1 matching 8 bases. The CDR3 runs to 14 residues. Per germline, CDR1 SGHAT and CDR2 FQNNGV. V trimming: 5 bases; J trimming: 6 bases; junction bases outside the gene matches: 9. The CDR3 sequence: CASSPGQGRAEQYF. As DNA, the CDR3 is TGTGCCAGCAGCCCCGGACAGGGCAGGGCCGAGCAGTACTTC.

This clonotype came up many times. The V call is TRBV6-5, the J call TRBJ1-3; 8 positions agree with TRBD1. Unmatched junction bases numbered 7, after V lost 4 bases and J lost 2 bases. The CDR3 loop spans 16 amino acids. Germline CDR1 is MNHEY and CDR2 is SVGAGI. CDR3 residues: CASSSTQGAAGNTIYF. In DNA form, the CDR3 reads TGTGCCAGCAGTTCTACCCAGGGGGCGGCTGGAAACACCATATATTTT.

This clonotype appeared a few times. The genes are TRBV6-1 and TRBJ2-1, with a tentative D call TRBD2 (5 bases). CDR1 is MNHNS and CDR2 is SASEGT in the germline V gene. This CDR3 contains 11 residues. V was pared by 8 bases and J by 8 bases, with 10 bases between. CDR3 DNA: TGTGCCAGCGAGGGTTACTATGAGCAGTTCTTC. Translating it yields CASEGYYEQFF.

This clonotype was detected a few times. This chain links TRBV6-5 with TRBJ2-7, with TRBD1 matching 7 bases. Germline lookup yields CDR1 MNHEY and CDR2 SVGAGI. The CDR3 has 15 residues. V trimming: 4 bases; J trimming: 2 bases; junction bases outside the gene matches: 8. This chain's CDR3 is CASSSPGTAAYEQYF. CDR3 DNA sequence: TGTGCCAGCAGTTCCCCCGGGACAGCAGCCTACGAGCAGTACTTC.

Comment on this clonotype: The junction differs from germline at one of its ends, possibly a read error. The chain links TRBV20-1 to TRBJ2-3; tentatively, D is TRBD2 (6 bases). Germline V gene lookup returns CDR1 DFQATT and CDR2 SNEGSKA (reference sequence). The CDR3 loop spans 16 amino acids. CDR3 loop: CCARGLTGTSTDTQYF. The DNA for the CDR3 is TGCTGTGCTAGAGGCCTAACCGGGACTAGCACAGATACGCAGTATTTT.

This clonotype appeared a few times. The rearrangement joins TRBV11-3 to TRBJ2-4; D gene uncertain. CDR3 length: 15 amino acids. Per the germline V gene, CDR1 is SGHNT and CDR2 is YENEEA. The V end was cut by 4 bases, the J end by 5 bases, with 15 bases between. CDR3 coding DNA: TGTGCCAGCAGCTCGGGCCGGCAGGACGAAAACATTCAGTACTTC. Protein: CASSSGRQDENIQYF.

In this sample, this clonotype turned up a few times. The chain couples TRBV7-2 to TRBJ2-7, with 11 bases that match TRBD1. The V segment lost 3 bases and the J segment 5 bases; nucleotides outside the gene matches: 3. CDR1 SGHTA and CDR2 FQGNSA come from the germline V gene. This CDR3 has 14 residues. The CDR3 DNA is TGTGCCAGCAGCTTCGGACAGGGGGCACACGAGCAGTACTTC. This translates into CASSFGQGAHEQYF.

This clonotype came up a few times. The chain recombines TRBV5-5 with TRBJ2-5; 8 bases agree with TRBD1. The CDR3 length is 15 residues. Unmatched junction bases numbered 9, after V lost 4 bases and J lost 4 bases. The germline V gene encodes CDR1 SGHKS and CDR2 YYEKEE (reference sequence). CDR3 sequence (DNA): TGTGCCAGCAGCCTCACATCCGGGACAGGAGAGACCCAGTACTTC. Translated: CASSLTSGTGETQYF.

This clonotype was detected only a few times. This chain joins TRBV19 and TRBJ2-1; tentative D call: TRBD2 (6 bases). V was trimmed by 6 bases and J by 10 bases, leaving 22 bases between them. Germline V lookup: CDR1 LNHDA, CDR2 SQIVND (reference sequence). The length of the CDR3 is 15 residues. DNA of the CDR3: TGTGCCAGTAGCGGGGACCATTTGATCGGGAGCGAGCAGTTCTTC. It translates to CASSGDHLIGSEQFF. Full variable domain (rest looked up from reference TRBV19 and TRBJ2-1): DGGITQSPKYLFRKEGQNVTLSCEQNLNHDAMYWYRQDPGQGLRLIYYSQIVNDFQKGDIAEGYSVSREKKESFPLTVTSAQKNPTAFYLCASSGDHLIGSEQFFGPGTRLTVL.